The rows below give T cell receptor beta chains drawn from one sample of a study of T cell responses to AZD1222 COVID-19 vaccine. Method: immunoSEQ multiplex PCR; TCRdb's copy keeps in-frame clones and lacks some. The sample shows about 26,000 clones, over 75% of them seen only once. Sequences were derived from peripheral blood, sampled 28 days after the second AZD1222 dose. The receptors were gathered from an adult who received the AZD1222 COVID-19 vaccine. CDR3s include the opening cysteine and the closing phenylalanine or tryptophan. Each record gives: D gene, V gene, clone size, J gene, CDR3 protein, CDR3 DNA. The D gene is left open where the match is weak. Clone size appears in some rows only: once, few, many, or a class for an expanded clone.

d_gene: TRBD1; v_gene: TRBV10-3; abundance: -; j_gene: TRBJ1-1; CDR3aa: CAISEGATGGREAFF; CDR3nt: TGTGCCATCAGTGAGGGGGCGACAGGGGGCCGTGAAGCTTTCTTT
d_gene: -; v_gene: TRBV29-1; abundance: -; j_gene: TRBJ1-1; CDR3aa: CSVVLGRTEAFF; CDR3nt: TGCAGCGTTGTGTTAGGGCGCACTGAAGCTTTCTTT
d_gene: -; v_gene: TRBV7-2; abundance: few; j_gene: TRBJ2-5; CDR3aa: CASSLGGTQETQYF; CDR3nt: TGTGCCAGCAGCTTAGGTGGGACACAAGAGACCCAGTACTTC
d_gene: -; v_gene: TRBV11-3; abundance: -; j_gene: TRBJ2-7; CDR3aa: CASSFGTRDYEQYF; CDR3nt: TGTGCCAGCAGCTTTGGGACAAGAGACTACGAGCAGTACTTC
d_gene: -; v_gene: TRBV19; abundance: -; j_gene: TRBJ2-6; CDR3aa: CASTAGANVLTF; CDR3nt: TGTGCCAGTACGGCCGGGGCCAACGTCCTGACTTTC
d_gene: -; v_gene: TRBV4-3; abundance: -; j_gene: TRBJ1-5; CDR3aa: CASSLGFNQPQHF; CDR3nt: TGCGCCAGCAGCCTCGGATTCAATCAGCCCCAGCATTTT
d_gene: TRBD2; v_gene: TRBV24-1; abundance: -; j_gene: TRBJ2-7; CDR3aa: CATSDLGEGYEQYF; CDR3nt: TGTGCCACCAGTGATTTAGGGGAGGGGTACGAGCAGTACTTC
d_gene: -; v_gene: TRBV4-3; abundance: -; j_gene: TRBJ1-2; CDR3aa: CASSQDSPGAYGYTF; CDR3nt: TGCGCCAGCAGCCAAGATTCTCCAGGGGCCTATGGCTACACCTTC
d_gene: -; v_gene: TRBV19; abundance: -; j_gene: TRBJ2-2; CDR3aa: CASNSVNTGELFF; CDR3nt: TGTGCCAGTAACAGCGTGAACACCGGGGAGCTGTTTTTT
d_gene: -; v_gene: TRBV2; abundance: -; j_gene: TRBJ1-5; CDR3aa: CASRREAQNQPQHF; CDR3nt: TGTGCCAGCCGCCGGGAGGCACAAAATCAGCCCCAGCATTTT
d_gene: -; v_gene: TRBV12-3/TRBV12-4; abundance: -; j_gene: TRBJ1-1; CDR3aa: CASSFAGGTEAFF; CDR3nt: TGTGCCAGCAGTTTCGCGGGAGGCACTGAAGCTTTCTTT
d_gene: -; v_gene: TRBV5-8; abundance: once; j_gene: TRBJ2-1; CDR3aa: CASSLWSGHETKQFF; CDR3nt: TGTGCCAGCAGCTTGTGGTCGGGACACGAAACGAAGCAGTTCTTC
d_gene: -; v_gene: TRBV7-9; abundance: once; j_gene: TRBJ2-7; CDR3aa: CASSLGTGNLYEQYF; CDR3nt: TGTGCCAGCAGCTTAGGCACCGGGAACCTCTACGAGCAGTACTTC
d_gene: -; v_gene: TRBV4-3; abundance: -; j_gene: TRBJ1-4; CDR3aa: CASSQDRGQAIATNEKLFF; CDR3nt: TGCGCCAGCAGCCAAGATCGGGGCCAGGCGATTGCAACTAATGAAAAACTGTTTTTT
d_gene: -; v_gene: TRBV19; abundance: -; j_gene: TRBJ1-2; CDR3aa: CASLPTRYGGYTF; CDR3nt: TGTGCCAGTCTACCGACGAGATACGGGGGCTACACCTTC
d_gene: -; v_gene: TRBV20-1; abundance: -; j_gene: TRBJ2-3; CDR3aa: CSARTGDTQYF; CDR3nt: TGCAGTGCTAGGACCGGGGATACGCAGTATTTT
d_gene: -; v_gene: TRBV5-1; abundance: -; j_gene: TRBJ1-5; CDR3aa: CASSLVGEGQPQHF; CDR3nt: TGCGCCAGCAGCTTGGTGGGGGAGGGTCAGCCCCAGCATTTT
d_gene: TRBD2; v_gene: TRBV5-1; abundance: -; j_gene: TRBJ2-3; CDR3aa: CASSQGLAGASTDTQYF; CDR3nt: TGCGCCAGCAGCCAGGGACTAGCGGGGGCGAGCACAGATACGCAGTATTTT
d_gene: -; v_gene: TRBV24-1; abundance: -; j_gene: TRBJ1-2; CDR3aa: CATSDSRREGAIYGYTF; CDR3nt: TGTGCCACCAGTGATTCGAGGCGGGAGGGCGCTATCTATGGCTACACCTTC
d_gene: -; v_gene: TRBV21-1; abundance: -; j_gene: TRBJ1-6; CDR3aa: CASSKFRGQGDAYNSPLHF; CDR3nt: TGTGCCAGCAGCAAATTTCGCGGACAGGGGGATGCCTATAATTCACCCCTCCACTTT
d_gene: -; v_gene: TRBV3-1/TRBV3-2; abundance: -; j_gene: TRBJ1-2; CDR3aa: CASSPGPSYGYTF; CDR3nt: TGTGCCAGCAGCCCGGGACCATCCTATGGCTACACCTTC
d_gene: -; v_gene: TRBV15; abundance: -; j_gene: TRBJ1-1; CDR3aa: CATSRDLERGEAFF; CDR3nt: TGTGCCACCAGCAGAGATCTAGAACGGGGTGAAGCTTTCTTT